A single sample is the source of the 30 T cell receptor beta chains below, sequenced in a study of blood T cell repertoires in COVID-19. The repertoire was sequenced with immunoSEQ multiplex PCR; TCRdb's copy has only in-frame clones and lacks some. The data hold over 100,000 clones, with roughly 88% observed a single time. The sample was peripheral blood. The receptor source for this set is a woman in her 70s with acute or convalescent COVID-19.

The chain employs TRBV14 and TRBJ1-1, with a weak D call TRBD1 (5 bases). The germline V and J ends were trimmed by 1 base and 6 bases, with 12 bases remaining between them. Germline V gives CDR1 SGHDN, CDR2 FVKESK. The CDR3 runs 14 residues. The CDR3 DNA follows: TGTGCCAGCAGCCAAGTGTATGGGGGGTCTGAAGCTTTCTTT. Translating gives CASSQVYGGSEAFF.

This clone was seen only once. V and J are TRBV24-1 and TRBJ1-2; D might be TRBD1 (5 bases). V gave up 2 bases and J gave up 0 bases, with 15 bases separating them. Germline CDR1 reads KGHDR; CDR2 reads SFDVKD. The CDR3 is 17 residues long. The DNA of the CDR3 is TGTGCCACCAGTGATTCGGCCTCAGGGACTTCTAACTATGGCTACACCTTC. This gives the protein CATSDSASGTSNYGYTF.

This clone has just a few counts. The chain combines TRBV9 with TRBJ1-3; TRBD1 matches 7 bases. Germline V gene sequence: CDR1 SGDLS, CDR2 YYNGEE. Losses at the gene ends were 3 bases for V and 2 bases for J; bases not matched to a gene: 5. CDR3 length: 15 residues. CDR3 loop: CASSARQGTGNTIYF. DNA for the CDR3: TGTGCCAGCAGCGCCAGACAGGGAACTGGAAACACCATATATTTT.

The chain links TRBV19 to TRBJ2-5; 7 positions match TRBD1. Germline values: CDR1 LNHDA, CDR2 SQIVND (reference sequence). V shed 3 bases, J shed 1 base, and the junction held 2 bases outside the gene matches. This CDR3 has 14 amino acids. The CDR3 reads CASSIDRVQETQYF. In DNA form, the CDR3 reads TGTGCCAGTAGTATCGACAGGGTCCAAGAGACCCAGTACTTC.

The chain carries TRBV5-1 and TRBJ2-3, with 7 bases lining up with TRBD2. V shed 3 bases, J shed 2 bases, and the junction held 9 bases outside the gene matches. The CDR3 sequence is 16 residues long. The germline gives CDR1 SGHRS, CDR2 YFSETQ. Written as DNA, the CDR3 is TGCGCCAGCAGCTCCGCAGGGAGGGCGGACACAGATACGCAGTATTTT. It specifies CASSSAGRADTDTQYF.

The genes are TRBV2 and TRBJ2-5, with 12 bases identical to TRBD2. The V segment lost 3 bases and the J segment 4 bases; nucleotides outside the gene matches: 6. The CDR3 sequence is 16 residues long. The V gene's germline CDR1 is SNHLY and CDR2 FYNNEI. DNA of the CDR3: TGTGCCAGCAGTGAGACGACTAGCGGGAGTGGAGAGACCCAGTACTTC. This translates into CASSETTSGSGETQYF. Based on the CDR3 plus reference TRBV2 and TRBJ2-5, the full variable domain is EPEVTQTPSHQVTQMGQEVILRCVPISNHLYFYWYRQILGQKVEFLVSFYNNEISEKSEIFDDQFSVERPDGSNFTLKIRSTKLEDSAMYFCASSETTSGSGETQYFGPGTRLLVL.

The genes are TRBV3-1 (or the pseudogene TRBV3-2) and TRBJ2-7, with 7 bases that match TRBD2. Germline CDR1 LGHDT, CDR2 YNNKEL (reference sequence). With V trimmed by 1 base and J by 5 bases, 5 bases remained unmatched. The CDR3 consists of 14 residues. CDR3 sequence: CASSQAGGPHEQYF. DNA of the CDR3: TGTGCCAGCAGCCAAGCGGGGGGACCCCACGAGCAGTACTTC.

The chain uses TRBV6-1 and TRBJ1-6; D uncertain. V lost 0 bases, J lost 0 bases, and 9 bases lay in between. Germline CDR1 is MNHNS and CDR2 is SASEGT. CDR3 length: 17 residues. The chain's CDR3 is CASSEAAWSSYNSPLHF. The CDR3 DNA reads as TGTGCCAGCAGTGAAGCGGCCTGGAGCTCCTATAATTCACCCCTCCACTTT.

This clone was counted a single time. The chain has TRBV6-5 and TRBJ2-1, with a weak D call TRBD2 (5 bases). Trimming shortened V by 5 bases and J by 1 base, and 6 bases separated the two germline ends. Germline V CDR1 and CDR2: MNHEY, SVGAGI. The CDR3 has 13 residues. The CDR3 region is CASSQRSYNEQFF. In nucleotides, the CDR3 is TGTGCCAGCAGTCAGCGGTCCTACAATGAGCAGTTCTTC.

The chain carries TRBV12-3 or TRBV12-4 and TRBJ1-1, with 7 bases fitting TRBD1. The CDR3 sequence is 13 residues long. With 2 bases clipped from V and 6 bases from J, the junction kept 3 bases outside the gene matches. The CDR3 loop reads CASSLSRGAEAFF. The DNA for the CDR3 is TGTGCCAGCAGTTTATCCAGGGGGGCTGAAGCTTTCTTT.

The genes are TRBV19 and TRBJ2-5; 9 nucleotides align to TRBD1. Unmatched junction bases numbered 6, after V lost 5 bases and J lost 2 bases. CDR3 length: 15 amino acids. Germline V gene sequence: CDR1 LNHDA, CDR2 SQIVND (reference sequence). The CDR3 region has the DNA TGTGCCAGTAGTCCGAGGACAGGGGCTCAAGAGACCCAGTACTTC. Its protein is CASSPRTGAQETQYF.

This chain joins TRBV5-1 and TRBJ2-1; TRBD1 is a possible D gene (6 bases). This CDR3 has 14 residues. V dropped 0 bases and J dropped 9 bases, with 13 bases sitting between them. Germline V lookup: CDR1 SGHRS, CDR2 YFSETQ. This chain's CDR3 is CASSLVGGEGEQFF. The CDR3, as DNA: TGCGCCAGCAGCTTGGTAGGGGGAGAGGGTGAGCAGTTCTTC.

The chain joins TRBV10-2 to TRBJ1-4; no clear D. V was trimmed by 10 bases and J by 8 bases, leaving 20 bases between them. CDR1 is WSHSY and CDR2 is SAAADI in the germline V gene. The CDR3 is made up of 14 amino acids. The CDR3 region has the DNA TGCGCCACCTCGAGGGAGGGTCTCAACGAAAAACTGTTTTTT. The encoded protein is CATSREGLNEKLFF.

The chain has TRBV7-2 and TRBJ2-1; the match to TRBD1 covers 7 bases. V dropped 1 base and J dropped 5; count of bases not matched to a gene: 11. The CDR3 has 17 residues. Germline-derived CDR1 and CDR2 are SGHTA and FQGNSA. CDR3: CASSLVGGPWADNEQFF. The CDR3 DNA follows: TGTGCCAGCAGCTTAGTAGGGGGCCCCTGGGCGGACAATGAGCAGTTCTTC.

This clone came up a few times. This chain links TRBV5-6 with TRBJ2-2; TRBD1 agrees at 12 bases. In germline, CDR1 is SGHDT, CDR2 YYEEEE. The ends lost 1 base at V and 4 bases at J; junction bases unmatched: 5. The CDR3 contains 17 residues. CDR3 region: CASSLFGTGGGTGELFF. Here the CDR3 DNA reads TGTGCCAGCAGCTTGTTTGGGACAGGGGGCGGCACCGGGGAGCTGTTTTTT. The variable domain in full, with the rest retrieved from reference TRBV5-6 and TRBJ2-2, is DAGVTQSPTHLIKTRGQQVTLRCSPKSGHDTVSWYQQALGQGPQFIFQYYEEEERQRGNFPDRFSGHQFPNYSSELNVNALLLGDSALYLCASSLFGTGGGTGELFFGEGSRLTVL.

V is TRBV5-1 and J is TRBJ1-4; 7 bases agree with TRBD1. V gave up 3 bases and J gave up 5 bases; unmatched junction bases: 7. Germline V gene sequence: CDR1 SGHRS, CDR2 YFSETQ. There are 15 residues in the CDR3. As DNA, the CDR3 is TGCGCCAGCAGCTGGGGGACAGAAGGAAATGAAAAACTGTTTTTT. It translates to CASSWGTEGNEKLFF.

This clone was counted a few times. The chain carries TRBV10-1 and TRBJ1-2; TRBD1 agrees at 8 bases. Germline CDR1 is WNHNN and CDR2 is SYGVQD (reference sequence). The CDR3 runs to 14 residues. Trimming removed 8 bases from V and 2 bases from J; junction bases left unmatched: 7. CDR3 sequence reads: CASAGDRRNYGYTF. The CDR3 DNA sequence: TGCGCCAGCGCCGGGGACAGGAGGAACTATGGCTACACCTTC.

The CDR3 sequence: CAFGTGINQPQHF. The CDR3, as DNA: TGTGCCTTCGGGACAGGGATCAATCAGCCCCAGCATTTT. The chain joins TRBV30 to TRBJ1-5; 9 positions match TRBD1. This CDR3 has 13 residues. The ends lost 7 bases at V and 3 bases at J; junction bases unmatched: 4. Germline CDR1 and CDR2: GTSNPN and SVGIG (reference sequence).

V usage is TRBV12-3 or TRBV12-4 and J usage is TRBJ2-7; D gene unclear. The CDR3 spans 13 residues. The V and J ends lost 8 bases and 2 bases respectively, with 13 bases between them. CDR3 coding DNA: TGTGCCAGCTCACCCACAGTAACCTACGAGCAGTACTTC. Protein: CASSPTVTYEQYF.

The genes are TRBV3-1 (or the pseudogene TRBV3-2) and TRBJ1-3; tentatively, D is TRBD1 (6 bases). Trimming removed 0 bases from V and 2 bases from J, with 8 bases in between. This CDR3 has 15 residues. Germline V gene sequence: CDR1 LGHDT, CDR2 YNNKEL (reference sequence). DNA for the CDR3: TGTGCCAGCAGCCAAGAGGACAGCACTGGAAACACCATATATTTT. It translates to CASSQEDSTGNTIYF.

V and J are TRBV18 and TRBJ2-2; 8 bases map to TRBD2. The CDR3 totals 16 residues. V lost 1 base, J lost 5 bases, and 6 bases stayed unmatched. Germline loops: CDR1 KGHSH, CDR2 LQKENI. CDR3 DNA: TGTGCCAGCTCACCACTCGGCGGGAGGACAACCGGGGAGCTGTTTTTT. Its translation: CASSPLGGRTTGELFF.

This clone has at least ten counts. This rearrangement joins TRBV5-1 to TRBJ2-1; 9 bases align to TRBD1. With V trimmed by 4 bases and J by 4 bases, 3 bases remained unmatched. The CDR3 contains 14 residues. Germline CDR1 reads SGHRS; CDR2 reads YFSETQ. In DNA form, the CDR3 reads TGCGCCAGCAGCCGAGGACAGGGGTACAATGAGCAGTTCTTC. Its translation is CASSRGQGYNEQFF.

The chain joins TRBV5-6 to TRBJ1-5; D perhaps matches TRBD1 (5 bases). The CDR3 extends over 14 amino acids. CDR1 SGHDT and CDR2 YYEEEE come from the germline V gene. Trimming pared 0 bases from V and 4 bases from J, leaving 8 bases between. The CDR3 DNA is TGTGCCAGCAGCTTGGCGGGGGGGAATCAGCCCCAGCATTTT. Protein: CASSLAGGNQPQHF.

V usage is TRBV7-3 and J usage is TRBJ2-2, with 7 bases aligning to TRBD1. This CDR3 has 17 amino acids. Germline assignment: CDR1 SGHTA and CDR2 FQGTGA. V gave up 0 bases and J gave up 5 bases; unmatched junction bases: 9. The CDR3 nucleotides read TGTGCCAGCAGCTTAACGGCGTCAAGGGGGCCTACCGGGGAGCTGTTTTTT. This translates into CASSLTASRGPTGELFF.

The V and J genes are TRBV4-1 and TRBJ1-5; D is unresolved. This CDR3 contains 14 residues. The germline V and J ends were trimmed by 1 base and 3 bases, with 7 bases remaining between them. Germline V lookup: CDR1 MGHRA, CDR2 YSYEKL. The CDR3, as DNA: TGCGCCAGCAGCCAAGGGCGGTCCAATCAGCCCCAGCATTTT. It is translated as CASSQGRSNQPQHF.

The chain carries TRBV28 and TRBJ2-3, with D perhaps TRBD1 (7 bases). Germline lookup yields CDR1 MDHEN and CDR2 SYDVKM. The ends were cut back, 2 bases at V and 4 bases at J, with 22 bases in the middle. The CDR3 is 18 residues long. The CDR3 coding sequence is TGTGCCAGCAGTTTACCCAGGGATCGGGCAGGGGGGCCAGATACGCAGTATTTT. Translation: CASSLPRDRAGGPDTQYF. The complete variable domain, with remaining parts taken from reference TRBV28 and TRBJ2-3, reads DVKVTQSSRYLVKRTGEKVFLECVQDMDHENMFWYRQDPGLGLRLIYFSYDVKMKEKGDIPEGYSVSREKKERFSLILESASTNQTSMYLCASSLPRDRAGGPDTQYFGPGTRLTVL.

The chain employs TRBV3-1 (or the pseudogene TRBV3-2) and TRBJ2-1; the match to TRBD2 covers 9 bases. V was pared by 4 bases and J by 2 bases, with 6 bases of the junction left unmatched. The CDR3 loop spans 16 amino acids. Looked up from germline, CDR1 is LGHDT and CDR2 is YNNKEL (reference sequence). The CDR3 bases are TGTGCCAGCAGCCCGGCCGGGACTAGCCCCTACAATGAGCAGTTCTTC. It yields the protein CASSPAGTSPYNEQFF.

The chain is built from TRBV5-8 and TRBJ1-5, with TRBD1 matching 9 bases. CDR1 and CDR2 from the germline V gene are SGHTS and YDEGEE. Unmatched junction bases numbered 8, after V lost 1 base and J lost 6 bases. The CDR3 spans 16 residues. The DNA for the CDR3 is TGTGCCAGCAGCTTGTGGGGACAGGGAGAGGGTCAGCCCCAGCATTTT. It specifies CASSLWGQGEGQPQHF.

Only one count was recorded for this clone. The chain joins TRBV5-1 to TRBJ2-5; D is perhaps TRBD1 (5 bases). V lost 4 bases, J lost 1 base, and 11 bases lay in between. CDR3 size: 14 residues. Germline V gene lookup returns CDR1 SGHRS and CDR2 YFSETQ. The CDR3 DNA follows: TGCGCCAGCAGCACAGGTCGGGCCCAAGAGACCCAGTACTTC. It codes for CASSTGRAQETQYF.

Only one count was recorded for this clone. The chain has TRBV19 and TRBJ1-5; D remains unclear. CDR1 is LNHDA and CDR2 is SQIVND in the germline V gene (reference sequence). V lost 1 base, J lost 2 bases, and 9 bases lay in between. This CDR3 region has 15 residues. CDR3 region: CASSIVVEGNQPQHF. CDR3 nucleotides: TGTGCCAGTAGTATAGTGGTGGAGGGCAATCAGCCCCAGCATTTT.